Sequencing of this T cell receptor (beta chain) was carried out in a study of blood T cell repertoires in COVID-19. Study-level information: Samples came from the United States, Italy and Spain, spanning acute and convalescent COVID-19. Sources were T cells, B-cell-depleted T cells, or PBMCs; the material itself was cDNA or gDNA.

The data were produced by immunoSEQ multiplex PCR, yet TCRdb's version contains in-frame clones alone and is incomplete. The repertoire includes fewer than 300,000 clones, about 91% of them detected once, and roughly 1.2% sits in the top ten. Individuals drawn from some 25 US areas were about 18 to 95 years old. The study assigned cohorts using participant-reported clinical history. The CDR3 sequence is 14 residues long. CDR1 is SGHTA, CDR2 FQGTGA, per germline. The ends lost 5 bases at V and 7 bases at J; junction bases unmatched: 8. The chain uses TRBV7-3 and TRBJ1-5; 7 nucleotides align to TRBD1. The clonotype comes from a woman aged 40 to 50 with acute COVID-19. Sequencing used PBMCs or T cells enriched from blood (not recorded which). CDR3 DNA sequence: TGTGCCAGCAGCCCAGGGGGAGAAGGGCAGCCCCAGCATTTT. Residues: CASSPGGEGQPQHF.